These 24 T cell receptor beta chains came from one sample sequenced in a study of blood T cell repertoires in COVID-19. Measured with immunoSEQ multiplex PCR; TCRdb has only the in-frame clones, and not every one. The sample has about 220,000 clones, more than 65% seen once. Source material: peripheral blood. These receptor sequences come from a man in his fifties or sixties with active or convalescent COVID-19.

The V gene is TRBV29-1, the J gene TRBJ1-1; TRBD1 is a possible D gene (5 bases). This CDR3 region has 11 residues. Germline V CDR1 and CDR2: SQVTM, ANQGSEA. V lost 3 bases, J lost 11 bases, and 13 bases lay in between. The CDR3 DNA is TGCAGCGTTGAGGGCGGGACTATGGCTTTCTTT. Protein: CSVEGGTMAFF.

This chain uses TRBV24-1 with TRBJ2-1; 8 bases map to TRBD2. This CDR3 spans 16 amino acids. Trimming cost V 4 bases and J 9 bases; bases outside gene matches: 13. Germline V gene lookup returns CDR1 KGHDR and CDR2 SFDVKD. CDR3 region: CATSDPSTTSVGEQFF. The CDR3 nucleotides read TGTGCCACCAGTGACCCGTCCACGACTAGCGTGGGTGAGCAGTTCTTC.

The chain has TRBV18 and TRBJ1-2; unclear D gene. The ends were cut back, 0 bases at V and 8 bases at J, with 22 bases in the middle. The CDR3 is 17 amino acids. CDR1 and CDR2 (germline): KGHSH, LQKENI. CDR3 sequence reads: CASSPPETLGLRYGYTF. DNA of the CDR3: TGTGCCAGCTCACCACCCGAGACATTGGGCCTTCGTTACGGCTACACCTTC.

The J gene is TRBJ2-1, the V gene TRBV7-9; 10 bases agree with TRBD2. V gave up 4 bases and J gave up 2 bases; unmatched junction bases: 11. CDR3 length: 18 residues. Germline CDR1 reads SEHNR; CDR2 reads FQNEAQ (reference sequence). The CDR3 nucleotides read TGTGCCAGCAGCTCCCTCTCGGGACTAGCGATTCCCTACAATGAGCAGTTCTTC. Translation gives CASSSLSGLAIPYNEQFF.

The rearrangement joins TRBV5-1 to TRBJ2-1; 7 bases agree with TRBD2. V dropped 4 bases and J dropped 2; count of bases not matched to a gene: 3. In germline, CDR1 is SGHRS, CDR2 YFSETQ. CDR3 size: 14 residues. The DNA for the CDR3 is TGCGCCAGCAGCCTACTAGCGACCTACAATGAGCAGTTCTTC. This gives the protein CASSLLATYNEQFF.

The chain uses TRBV7-3 and TRBJ2-1; D call uncertain. Germline V CDR1 and CDR2: SGHTA, FQGTGA. The CDR3 consists of 13 residues. The germline V and J ends were trimmed by 4 bases and 7 bases, with 11 bases remaining between them. CDR3 region: CASSSTQNNEQFF. The CDR3 nucleotides read TGTGCCAGCAGCTCAACCCAGAATAATGAGCAGTTCTTC.

The rearrangement joins TRBV11-2 to TRBJ2-3; D remains unclear. Germline loops: CDR1 SGHAT, CDR2 FQNNGV. The V and J ends lost 5 bases and 4 bases respectively, with 13 bases between them. CDR3 length: 14 amino acids. The CDR3 region has the DNA TGTGCCAGCAGCCGACGAAGAGGCTCAGATACGCAGTATTTT. Its translation is CASSRRRGSDTQYF.

The chain employs TRBV28 and TRBJ1-2, with a possible D match to TRBD1 (5 bases). CDR3 size: 13 residues. V lost 5 bases and J lost 5, with 12 bases in between. The germline V gene encodes CDR1 MDHEN and CDR2 SYDVKM. CDR3 in DNA: TGTGCCAGCAGTCCCTCGACAGAATATGGCTACACCTTC. Its protein product is CASSPSTEYGYTF.

J is TRBJ1-4 and V is TRBV19; possibly TRBD1 for D (6 bases). This CDR3 has 17 residues. Germline V CDR1 and CDR2: LNHDA, SQIVND (reference sequence). Trimming took 3 bases from V and 0 from J, leaving 14 bases between them. CDR3: CASSIVGGLATNEKLFF. The CDR3 DNA follows: TGTGCCAGTAGTATTGTCGGGGGGCTTGCAACTAATGAAAAACTGTTTTTT.

The DNA for the CDR3 is TGTGCCAGCAGCTGGGGGGGCGCAGGCTACGAGCAGTACTTC. The encoded protein is CASSWGGAGYEQYF. V gene TRBV7-3 combines with J gene TRBJ2-7, with D possibly being TRBD2 (7 bases). Germline loops: CDR1 SGHTA, CDR2 FQGTGA. V was pared by 4 bases and J by 3 bases, with 13 bases between. The CDR3 has 14 amino acids.

This chain connects TRBV12-5 to TRBJ1-5, with 7 bases that match TRBD1. The CDR3 loop spans 18 amino acids. Germline assignment: CDR1 LGHNT and CDR2 FRNRAP. V shed 0 bases and J 0 bases; nucleotides not matched to a gene: 8. CDR3 residues: CASGLVRRGAYSNQPQHF. The CDR3 nucleotides read TGTGCTAGTGGTTTGGTACGCAGGGGGGCCTATAGCAATCAGCCCCAGCATTTT. Complete variable domain (other parts from reference TRBV12-5 and TRBJ1-5): DARVTQTPRHKVTEMGQEVTMRCQPILGHNTVFWYRQTMMQGLELLAYFRNRAPLDDSGMPKDRFSAEMPDATLATLKIQPSEPRDSAVYFCASGLVRRGAYSNQPQHFGDGTRLSIL.

V usage is TRBV5-1 and J usage is TRBJ1-1, with TRBD1 matching over 10 bases. The CDR3 runs to 15 residues. V shed 4 bases, J shed 4 bases, and the junction held 7 bases outside the gene matches. CDR1 is SGHRS and CDR2 is YFSETQ in the germline V gene. The CDR3, as DNA: TGCGCCAGCAGCCGACAGGGGGCGTTGGGCACTGAAGCTTTCTTT. This encodes CASSRQGALGTEAFF.

The chain couples TRBV19 to TRBJ2-3; 9 nucleotides align to TRBD2. V gave up 3 bases and J gave up 9 bases; unmatched junction bases: 13. The CDR3 extends over 16 amino acids. CDR1 is LNHDA and CDR2 is SQIVND in the germline V gene (reference sequence). In nucleotides, the CDR3 is TGTGCCAGTAGTATTTCGAGCGGGAGGTCCCTTGCCACGCAGTATTTT. It is translated as CASSISSGRSLATQYF. Full variable domain (missing parts from reference TRBV19 and TRBJ2-3): DGGITQSPKYLFRKEGQNVTLSCEQNLNHDAMYWYRQDPGQGLRLIYYSQIVNDFQKGDIAEGYSVSREKKESFPLTVTSAQKNPTAFYLCASSISSGRSLATQYFGPGTRLTVL.

The chain uses TRBV11-2 and TRBJ2-3, with D possibly TRBD2 on 5 matching bases. There are 17 residues in the CDR3. The V end lost 4 bases, the J end lost 1 base, and 18 bases lay between the germline ends. Per germline, CDR1 SGHAT and CDR2 FQNNGV. The CDR3 nucleotides are TGTGCCAGCAGCTCCTTCTCCGGATGGGGAGGCACAGATACGCAGTATTTT. This gives the protein CASSSFSGWGGTDTQYF.

The chain combines TRBV6-2 or TRBV6-3 with TRBJ2-7; TRBD1 is a possible D gene (5 bases). Trimming took 2 bases from V and 0 from J, leaving 14 bases between them. The germline gives CDR1 MNHEY, CDR2 SVGEGT. The CDR3 is 16 residues long. As DNA, the CDR3 is TGTGCCAGCAGTTACAAGGCGACAGATCTCTCCTACGAGCAGTACTTC. Protein: CASSYKATDLSYEQYF.

This clone was seen a single time. The genes are TRBV7-3 and TRBJ2-1; TRBD1 matches 8 bases. Germline CDR1 SGHTA, CDR2 FQGTGA. V was pared by 2 bases and J by 4 bases, with 4 bases of the junction left unmatched. This CDR3 has 15 amino acids. This CDR3 is CASSLDRGRYNEQFF. In DNA, the CDR3 is TGTGCCAGCAGCTTAGACAGGGGTCGGTACAATGAGCAGTTCTTC.

This rearrangement joins TRBV6-6 to TRBJ2-7, with a weak D call TRBD1 (6 bases). Germline CDR1 is MNHNY and CDR2 is SVGAGI (reference sequence). The CDR3 spans 14 residues. Trimming left V 9 bases short and J 3 bases short, with 18 bases between. The CDR3 protein is CASSTVGGFYEQYF. In DNA, the CDR3 is TGTGCCAGTAGTACTGTTGGGGGCTTCTACGAGCAGTACTTC.

This chain joins TRBV9 and TRBJ1-1; 8 bases are shared with TRBD1. This CDR3 region has 16 residues. V lost 4 bases, J lost 8 bases, and 16 bases stayed unmatched. Germline V gives CDR1 SGDLS, CDR2 YYNGEE. CDR3 DNA: TGTGCCAGCAGCCCCCGGACAGGGAGTTTTTTGGGAGAAGCTTTCTTT. Encoded protein: CASSPRTGSFLGEAFF.

This chain joins TRBV28 and TRBJ2-1, with a tentative D call TRBD1 (5 bases). CDR3 size: 14 residues. V was pared by 5 bases and J by 3 bases, with 11 bases between. Germline V gene sequence: CDR1 MDHEN, CDR2 SYDVKM. DNA of the CDR3: TGTGCCAGCAGTCCAGGACACAACTACAATGAGCAGTTCTTC. This sequence encodes CASSPGHNYNEQFF.

V is TRBV29-1 and J is TRBJ2-3; TRBD1 matches 8 bases. The J segment lost 6 bases and the V segment lost 1 base, leaving 9 bases of the junction unmatched. CDR1 is SQVTM and CDR2 is ANQGSEA in the germline V gene. The CDR3 length is 15 residues. This CDR3 reads CSVEGANRGEDTQYF. CDR3 in DNA: TGCAGCGTTGAAGGAGCCAACAGGGGGGAGGATACGCAGTATTTT.

The chain recombines TRBV6-5 with TRBJ1-1; 8 bases map to TRBD1. The CDR3 has 11 residues. Germline V CDR1 and CDR2: MNHEY, SVGAGI. The trim removed 6 bases at V and 11 bases at J, leaving 5 bases unmatched. CDR3 sequence reads: CASSLWTGAFF. The DNA for the CDR3 is TGTGCCAGCAGCCTATGGACAGGGGCTTTCTTT.

This clone was detected a few times. V and J are TRBV19 and TRBJ1-1; D unresolved. Trimming shortened V by 5 bases and J by 1 base, and 11 bases separated the two germline ends. Germline V lookup: CDR1 LNHDA, CDR2 SQIVND (reference sequence). This CDR3 region has 14 residues. The CDR3 protein is CASSAPGWNTEAFF. CDR3 nucleotide sequence: TGTGCCAGTAGTGCCCCGGGTTGGAACACTGAAGCTTTCTTT.

This sequence joins TRBV28 and TRBJ2-3, with 12 bases identical to TRBD2. Trimming at V came to 6 bases and at J to 2 bases, leaving 6 bases not matched to a gene. From germline, CDR1 is MDHEN and CDR2 SYDVKM. The CDR3 totals 16 residues. The CDR3 nucleotides read TGTGCCAGCAGCCAAGGACTAGCGGGACCCACAGATACGCAGTATTTT. Encoded protein: CASSQGLAGPTDTQYF.

The V gene is TRBV18, the J gene TRBJ2-2, with D tentatively TRBD2 (5 bases). This CDR3 is 14 amino acids long. V gave up 4 bases and J gave up 5 bases, with 11 bases separating them. CDR1 is KGHSH and CDR2 is LQKENI in the germline V gene. The CDR3 loop is CASSLATTTGELFF. CDR3 sequence (DNA): TGTGCCAGCTCACTAGCGACCACAACCGGGGAGCTGTTTTTT.